These T cell receptor beta chains were read from a single sample in a study of breast tumors, draining lymph nodes, adjacent tissues. TCRdb re-derived calls from the multiplex PCR reads in MiXCR, one entry per CDR3 protein. The table includes tens of thousands of distinct CDR3 sequences, over 25% detected once. The sample consisted of axillary lymph node tissue. These receptors all come from a female donor with breast cancer. Some clones in this sample may be carry-over from other donors' samples. Each CDR3 is given with its conserved first and last residue. Each record gives: D gene, clone size, V gene, J gene, CDR3 DNA, CDR3 protein. A D gene is named only where the DNA matches it firmly. Rows may omit the clone size; those that give it use once, few, many or a size class.

D: .; size: .; V: TRBV20-1; J: TRBJ2-1; DNA: TGCAGTGCCCCGGGTGTCGGACTGGGGGAGCTCTTC; CDR3: CSAPGVGLGELF
D: .; size: many; V: TRBV20-1; J: TRBJ2-5; DNA: TGCAGTGCCATTATACAGGGTGTCGAGACCCAGTACTTC; CDR3: CSAIIQGVETQYF
D: TRBD2; size: .; V: TRBV6-5; J: TRBJ2-3; DNA: TGTGCCAGCAGTTACTCACTCCAGACAGGGACTAGCCCAGATACGCAGTATTTT; CDR3: CASSYSLQTGTSPDTQYF
D: .; size: many; V: TRBV29-1; J: TRBJ2-5; DNA: TGCAGCGTTGCAAGGGGTGGCGAGACCCAGTACTTC; CDR3: CSVARGGETQYF
D: .; size: .; V: TRBV20-1; J: TRBJ2-7; DNA: TGCAGTGCTCCCGGGACAACCTACGAGCAGTACTTC; CDR3: CSAPGTTYEQYF
D: TRBD1; size: many; V: TRBV7-3; J: TRBJ2-1; DNA: TGTGCCAGCAGCTTAAAGTACAGGGGATCTGAGCAGTTCTTC; CDR3: CASSLKYRGSEQFF
D: .; size: many; V: TRBV9; J: TRBJ2-3; DNA: TGTGCCAGCAGCGCACTAGAGGTAGATACGCAGTATTTT; CDR3: CASSALEVDTQYF
D: TRBD2; size: many; V: TRBV13; J: TRBJ2-3; DNA: TGTGCCAGCAGCTACCTCGGGGTGGTAGCGGGTTTAGATACGCAGTATTTT; CDR3: CASSYLGVVAGLDTQYF
D: .; size: many; V: TRBV12-3/TRBV12-4; J: TRBJ2-1; DNA: TGTGCCAGCAGTCCGCGTCGGACAACCTACAATGAGCAGTTCTTC; CDR3: CASSPRRTTYNEQFF
D: .; size: many; V: TRBV28; J: TRBJ2-7; DNA: TGTGCCAGCAACTTATACCGGGACTCCACCTACGAGCAGTACTTC; CDR3: CASNLYRDSTYEQYF